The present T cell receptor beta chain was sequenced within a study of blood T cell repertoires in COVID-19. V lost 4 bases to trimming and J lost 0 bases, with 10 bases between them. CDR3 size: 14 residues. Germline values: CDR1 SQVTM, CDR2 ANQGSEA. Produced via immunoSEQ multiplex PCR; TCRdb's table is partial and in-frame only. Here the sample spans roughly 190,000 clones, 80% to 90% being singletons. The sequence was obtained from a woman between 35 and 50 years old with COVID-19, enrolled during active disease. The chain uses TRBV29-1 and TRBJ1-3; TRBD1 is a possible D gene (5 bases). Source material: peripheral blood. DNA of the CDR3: TGCAGCGTTGTTGACAGCAGCTCTGGAAACACCATATATTTT. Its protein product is CSVVDSSSGNTIYF.